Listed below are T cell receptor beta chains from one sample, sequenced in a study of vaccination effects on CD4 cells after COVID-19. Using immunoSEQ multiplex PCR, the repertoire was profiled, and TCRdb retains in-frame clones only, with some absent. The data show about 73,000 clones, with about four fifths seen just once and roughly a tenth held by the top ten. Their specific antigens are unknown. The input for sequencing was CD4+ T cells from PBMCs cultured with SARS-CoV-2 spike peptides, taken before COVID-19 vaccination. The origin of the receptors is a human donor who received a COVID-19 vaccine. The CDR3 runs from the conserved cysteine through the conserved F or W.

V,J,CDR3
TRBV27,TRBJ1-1,CASSSLPTGWVTEAFF
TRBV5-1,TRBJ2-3,CASSLRVTWDTDTQYF
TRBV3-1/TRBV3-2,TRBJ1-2,CASTQGGTGLVNYGYTF
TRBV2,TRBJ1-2,CASSEVGLNYGYTF
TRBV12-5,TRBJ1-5,CASGLVSPDGSNQPQHF
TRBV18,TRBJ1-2,CASSELTGGPDKF
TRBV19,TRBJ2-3,CASSRSTGYFTDTQYF
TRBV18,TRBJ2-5,CASSQTSGETQYF
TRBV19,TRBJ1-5,CASRADRGRVSNQPQHF
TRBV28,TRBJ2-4,CASSSPRGGNIQYF
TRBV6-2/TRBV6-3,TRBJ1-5,CASSPAVDNQPQHF
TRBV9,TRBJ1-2,CASSVGPTGILNYGYTF
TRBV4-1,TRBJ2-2,CASSQSRDRVYAGELFF
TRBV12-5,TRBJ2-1,CASGSGLAASSYNEQFF
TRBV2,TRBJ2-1,CATRVLAGGYNEQFF
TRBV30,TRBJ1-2,CAWSRAGANYGYTF
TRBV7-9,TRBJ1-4,CASSFLGADNEKLFF
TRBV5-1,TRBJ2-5,CASSLVAGDQETQYF
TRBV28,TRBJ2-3,CASRRQGGTDTQYF
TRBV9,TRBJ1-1,CASSVGDLNTEAFF
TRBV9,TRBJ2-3,CASSAALLPDTQYF
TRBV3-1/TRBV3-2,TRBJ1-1,CASSLGVGDTEAFF
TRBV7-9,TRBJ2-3,CASSFRLTVTDTQYF